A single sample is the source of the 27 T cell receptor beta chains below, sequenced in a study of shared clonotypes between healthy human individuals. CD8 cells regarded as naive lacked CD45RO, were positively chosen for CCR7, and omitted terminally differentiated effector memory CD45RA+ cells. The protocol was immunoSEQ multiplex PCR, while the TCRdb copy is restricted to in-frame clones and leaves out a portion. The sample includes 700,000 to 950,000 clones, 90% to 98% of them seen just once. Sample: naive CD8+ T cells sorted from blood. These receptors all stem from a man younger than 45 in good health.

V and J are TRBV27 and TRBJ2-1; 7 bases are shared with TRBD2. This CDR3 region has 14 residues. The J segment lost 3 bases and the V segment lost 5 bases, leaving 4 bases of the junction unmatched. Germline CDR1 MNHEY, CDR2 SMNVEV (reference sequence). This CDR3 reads CASSPRDYYNEQFF. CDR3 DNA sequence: TGTGCCAGCAGTCCCCGGGACTACTACAATGAGCAGTTCTTC.

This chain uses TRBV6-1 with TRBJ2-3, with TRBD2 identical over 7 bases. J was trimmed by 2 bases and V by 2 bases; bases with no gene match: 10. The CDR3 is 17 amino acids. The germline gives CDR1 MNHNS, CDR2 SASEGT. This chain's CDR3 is CASSEPLASGHTDTQYF. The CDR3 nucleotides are TGTGCCAGCAGTGAACCCCTTGCTAGCGGACACACAGATACGCAGTATTTT.

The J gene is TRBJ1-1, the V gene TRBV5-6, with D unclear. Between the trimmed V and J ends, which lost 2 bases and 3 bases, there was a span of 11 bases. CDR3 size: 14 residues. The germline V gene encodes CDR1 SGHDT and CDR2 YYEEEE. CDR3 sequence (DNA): TGTGCCAGCAGCTTAAGGGTGAGGGACACTGAAGCTTTCTTT. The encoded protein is CASSLRVRDTEAFF.

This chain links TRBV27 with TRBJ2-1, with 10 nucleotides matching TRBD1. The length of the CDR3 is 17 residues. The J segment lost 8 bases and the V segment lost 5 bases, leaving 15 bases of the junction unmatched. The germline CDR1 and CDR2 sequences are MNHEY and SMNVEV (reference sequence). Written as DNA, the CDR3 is TGTGCCAGCAGTCCCACCCTGGCGGGGACAGGGGTCTATGAGCAGTTCTTC. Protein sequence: CASSPTLAGTGVYEQFF.

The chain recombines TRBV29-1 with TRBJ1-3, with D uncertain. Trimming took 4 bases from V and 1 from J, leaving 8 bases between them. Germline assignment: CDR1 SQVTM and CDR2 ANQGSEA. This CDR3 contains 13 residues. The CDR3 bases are TGCAGCGTTGTCGGAGTTTCTGGAAACACCATATATTTT. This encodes CSVVGVSGNTIYF. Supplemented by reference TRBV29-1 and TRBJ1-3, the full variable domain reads SAVISQKPSRDICQRGTSLTIQCQVDSQVTMMFWYRQQPGQSLTLIATANQGSEATYESGFVIDKFPISRPNLTFSTLTVSNMSPEDSSIYLCSVVGVSGNTIYFGEGSWLTVV.

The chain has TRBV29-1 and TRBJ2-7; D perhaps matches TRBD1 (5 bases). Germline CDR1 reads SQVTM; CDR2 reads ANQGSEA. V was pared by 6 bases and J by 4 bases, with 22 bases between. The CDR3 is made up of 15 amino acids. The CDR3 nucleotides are TGCAGCGTAGGGATGCAGGGCCCCACGATGTACGAGCAGTACTTC. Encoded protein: CSVGMQGPTMYEQYF.

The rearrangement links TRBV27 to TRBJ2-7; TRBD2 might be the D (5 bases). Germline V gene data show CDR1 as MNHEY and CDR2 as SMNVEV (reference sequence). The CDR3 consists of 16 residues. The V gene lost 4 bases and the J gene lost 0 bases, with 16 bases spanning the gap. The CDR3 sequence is CASSSTLGGPSYEQYF. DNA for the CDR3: TGTGCCAGCAGTTCAACCCTCGGCGGGCCCTCCTACGAGCAGTACTTC.

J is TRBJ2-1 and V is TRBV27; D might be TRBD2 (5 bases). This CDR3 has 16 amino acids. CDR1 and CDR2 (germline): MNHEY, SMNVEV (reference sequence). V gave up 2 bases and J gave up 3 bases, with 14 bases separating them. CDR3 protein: CASSLPEILVYNEQFF. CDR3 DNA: TGTGCCAGCAGTTTACCAGAAATACTAGTCTACAATGAGCAGTTCTTC.

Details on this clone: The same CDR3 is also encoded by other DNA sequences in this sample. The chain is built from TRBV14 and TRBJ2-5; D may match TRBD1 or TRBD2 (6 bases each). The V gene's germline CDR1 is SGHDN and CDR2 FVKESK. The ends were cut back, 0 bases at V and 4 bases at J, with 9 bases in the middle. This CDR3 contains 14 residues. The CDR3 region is CASSQDGGGETQYF. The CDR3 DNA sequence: TGTGCCAGCAGCCAAGACGGGGGCGGAGAGACCCAGTACTTC.

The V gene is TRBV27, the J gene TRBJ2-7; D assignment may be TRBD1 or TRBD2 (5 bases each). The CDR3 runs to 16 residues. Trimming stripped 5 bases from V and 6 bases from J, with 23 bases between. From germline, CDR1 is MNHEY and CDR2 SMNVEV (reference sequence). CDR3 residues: CASSVNSGEMGREQYF. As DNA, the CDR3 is TGTGCCAGCAGTGTAAACTCCGGGGAGATGGGGCGCGAGCAGTACTTC.

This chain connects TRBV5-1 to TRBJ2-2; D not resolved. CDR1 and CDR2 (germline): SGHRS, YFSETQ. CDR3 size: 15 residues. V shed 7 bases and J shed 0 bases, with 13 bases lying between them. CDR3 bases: TGCGCCAGCCAGGCAGTAGCCACGAACACCGGGGAGCTGTTTTTT. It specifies CASQAVATNTGELFF.

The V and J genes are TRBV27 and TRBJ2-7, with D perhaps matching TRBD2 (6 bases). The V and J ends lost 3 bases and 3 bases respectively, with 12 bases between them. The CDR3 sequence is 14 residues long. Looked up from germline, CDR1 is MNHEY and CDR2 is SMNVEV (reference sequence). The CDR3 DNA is TGTGCCAGCAGTTTTGGAGGGGTCTTCTACGAGCAGTACTTC. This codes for CASSFGGVFYEQYF.

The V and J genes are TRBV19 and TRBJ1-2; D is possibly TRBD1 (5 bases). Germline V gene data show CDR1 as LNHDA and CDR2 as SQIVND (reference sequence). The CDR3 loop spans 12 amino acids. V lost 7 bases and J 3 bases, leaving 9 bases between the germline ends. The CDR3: CASKARDYGYTF. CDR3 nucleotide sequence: TGTGCCAGTAAGGCCAGGGACTATGGCTACACCTTC.

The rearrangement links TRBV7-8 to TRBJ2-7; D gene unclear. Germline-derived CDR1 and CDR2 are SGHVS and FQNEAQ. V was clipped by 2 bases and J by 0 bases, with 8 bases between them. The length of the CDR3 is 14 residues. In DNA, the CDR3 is TGTGCCAGCAGCTTACCGCAGGCCTCCTACGAGCAGTACTTC. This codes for CASSLPQASYEQYF.

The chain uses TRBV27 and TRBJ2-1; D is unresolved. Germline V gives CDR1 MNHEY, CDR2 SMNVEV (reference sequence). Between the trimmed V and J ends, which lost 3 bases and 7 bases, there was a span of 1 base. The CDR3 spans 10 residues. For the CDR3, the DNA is TGTGCCAGCAGTTTTAATGAGCAGTTCTTC. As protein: CASSFNEQFF.

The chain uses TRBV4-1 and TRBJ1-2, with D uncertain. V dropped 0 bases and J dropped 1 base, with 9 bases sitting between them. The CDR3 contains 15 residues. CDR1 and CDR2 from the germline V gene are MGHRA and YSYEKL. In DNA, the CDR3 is TGCGCCAGCAGCCAAGATTTCCAGCTTAACTATGGCTACACCTTC. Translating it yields CASSQDFQLNYGYTF.

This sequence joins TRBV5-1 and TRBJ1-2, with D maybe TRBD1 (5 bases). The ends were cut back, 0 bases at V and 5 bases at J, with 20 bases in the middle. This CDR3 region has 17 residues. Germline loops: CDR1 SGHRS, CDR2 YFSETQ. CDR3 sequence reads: CASSLGQGFRVSYGYTF. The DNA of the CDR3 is TGCGCCAGCAGCTTGGGGCAGGGCTTTAGGGTGTCTTATGGCTACACCTTC.

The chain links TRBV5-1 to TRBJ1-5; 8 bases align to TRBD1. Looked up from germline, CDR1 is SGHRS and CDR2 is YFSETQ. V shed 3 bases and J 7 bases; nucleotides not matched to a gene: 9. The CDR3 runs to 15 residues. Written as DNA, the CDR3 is TGCGCCAGCAGCTCAGGACAGGGCGCGGGACAGCCCCAGCATTTT. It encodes CASSSGQGAGQPQHF. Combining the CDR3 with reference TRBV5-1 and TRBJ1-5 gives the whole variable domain KAGVTQTPRYLIKTRGQQVTLSCSPISGHRSVSWYQQTPGQGLQFLFEYFSETQRNKGNFPGRFSGRQFSNSRSEMNVSTLELGDSALYLCASSSGQGAGQPQHFGDGTRLSIL.

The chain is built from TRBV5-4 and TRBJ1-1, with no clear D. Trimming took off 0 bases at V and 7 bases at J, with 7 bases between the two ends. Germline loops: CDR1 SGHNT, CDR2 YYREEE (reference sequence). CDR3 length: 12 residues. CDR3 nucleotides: TGTGCCAGCAGCTTGGGCGAGATTGAAGCTTTCTTT. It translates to CASSLGEIEAFF. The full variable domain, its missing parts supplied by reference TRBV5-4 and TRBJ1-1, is ETGVTQSPTHLIKTRGQQVTLRCSSQSGHNTVSWYQQALGQGPQFIFQYYREEENGRGNFPPRFSGLQFPNYSSELNVNALELDDSALYLCASSLGEIEAFFGQGTRLTVV.

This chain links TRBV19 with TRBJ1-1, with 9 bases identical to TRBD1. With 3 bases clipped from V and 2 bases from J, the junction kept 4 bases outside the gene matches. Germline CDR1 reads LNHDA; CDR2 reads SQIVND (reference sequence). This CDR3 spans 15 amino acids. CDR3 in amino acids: CASSISGQGNTEAFF. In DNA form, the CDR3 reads TGTGCCAGTAGTATCTCGGGACAGGGAAACACTGAAGCTTTCTTT.

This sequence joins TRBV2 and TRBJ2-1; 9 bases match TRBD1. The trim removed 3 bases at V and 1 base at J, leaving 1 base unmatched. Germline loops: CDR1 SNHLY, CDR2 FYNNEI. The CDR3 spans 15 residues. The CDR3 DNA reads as TGTGCCAGCAGTGAGGGGACAGGGTCCTACAATGAGCAGTTCTTC. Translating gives CASSEGTGSYNEQFF.

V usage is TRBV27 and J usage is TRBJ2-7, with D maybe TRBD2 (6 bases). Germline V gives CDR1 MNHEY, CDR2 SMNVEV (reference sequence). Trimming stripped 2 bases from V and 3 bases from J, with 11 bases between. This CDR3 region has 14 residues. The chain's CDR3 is CASSLLLGGYEQYF. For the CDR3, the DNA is TGTGCCAGCAGTTTACTCCTCGGGGGCTACGAGCAGTACTTC.

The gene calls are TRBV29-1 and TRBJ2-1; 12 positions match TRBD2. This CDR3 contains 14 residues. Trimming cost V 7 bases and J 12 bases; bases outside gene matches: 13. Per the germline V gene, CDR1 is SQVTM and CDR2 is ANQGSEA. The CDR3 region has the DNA TGCAGCGCCCTATTGGGACTAGCGGGTTTAGGGCAGTTCTTC. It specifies CSALLGLAGLGQFF.

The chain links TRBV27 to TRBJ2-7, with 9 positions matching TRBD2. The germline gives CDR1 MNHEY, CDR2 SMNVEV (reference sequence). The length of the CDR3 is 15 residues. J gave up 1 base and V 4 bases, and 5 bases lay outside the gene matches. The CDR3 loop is CASSSREGHSYEQYF. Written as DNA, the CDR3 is TGTGCCAGCAGTTCGCGGGAGGGCCATTCCTACGAGCAGTACTTC.

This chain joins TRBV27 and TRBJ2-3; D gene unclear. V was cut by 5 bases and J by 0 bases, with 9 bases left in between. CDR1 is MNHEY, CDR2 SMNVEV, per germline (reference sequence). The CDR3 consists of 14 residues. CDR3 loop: CASSPFASTDTQYF. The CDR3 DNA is TGTGCCAGCAGTCCGTTCGCAAGCACAGATACGCAGTATTTT.

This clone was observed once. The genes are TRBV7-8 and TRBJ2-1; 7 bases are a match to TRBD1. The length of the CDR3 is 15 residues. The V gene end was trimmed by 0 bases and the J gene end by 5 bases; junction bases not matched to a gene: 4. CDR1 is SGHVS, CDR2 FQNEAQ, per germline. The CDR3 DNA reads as TGTGCCAGCAGCTTAGCCCCGGGACAGAACAATGAGCAGTTCTTC. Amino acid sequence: CASSLAPGQNNEQFF.

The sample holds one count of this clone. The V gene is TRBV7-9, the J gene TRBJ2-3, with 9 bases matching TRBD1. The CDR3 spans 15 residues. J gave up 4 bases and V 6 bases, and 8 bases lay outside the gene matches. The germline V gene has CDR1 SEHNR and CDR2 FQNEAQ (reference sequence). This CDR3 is CASRLQGADPDTQYF. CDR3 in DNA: TGTGCCAGCAGGCTACAGGGGGCTGATCCAGATACGCAGTATTTT.